These T cell receptor beta chains were read from a single sample in a study of CD8 T cells in Susac syndrome. TCRdb fed the immunoSEQ multiplex PCR reads into MiXCR, producing one record per CDR3 protein. The top ten clones hold about 0.12% of a sample with 170,000 or so distinct CDR3 sequences, roughly 95% of them seen once. The sample taken for sequencing was CD4+ T cells from PBMCs. The receptors were sampled from a human donor with Susac syndrome. The CDR3 runs from the conserved cysteine through the conserved F or W. A D gene is named only where the DNA matches it firmly. Clone size is given for some rows only: seen once, a few or many times, or a class if the clone is expanded.

j_call clone_size v_call d_call cdr3_aa cdr3_nt
TRBJ2-1 NA TRBV7-9 TRBD1 CASSFFQGDEQFF TGTGCCAGCAGCTTTTTCCAGGGGGATGAGCAGTTCTTC
TRBJ2-7 NA TRBV7-9 NA CASSPPGVADPYEQYF TGTGCCAGCAGCCCCCCAGGCGTAGCGGATCCCTACGAGCAGTACTTC
TRBJ2-5 NA TRBV5-1 NA CASSLSRNQETQYF TGCGCCAGCAGCTTGTCCAGGAACCAAGAGACCCAGTACTTC
TRBJ2-3 NA TRBV29-1 NA CSVNHRLLTDTQYF TGCAGCGTTAACCACAGGCTCCTCACAGATACGCAGTATTTT
TRBJ2-7 NA TRBV30 NA CAWWSGTGEQYF TGTGCCTGGTGGTCAGGGACGGGCGAGCAGTACTTC
TRBJ1-3 NA TRBV9 TRBD1 CASSDRGQFGNTIYF TGTGCCAGCAGCGACAGGGGGCAGTTTGGAAACACCATATATTTT
TRBJ2-2 few TRBV7-8 NA CASSFLDGELFF TGTGCCAGCAGCTTTCTCGACGGGGAGCTGTTTTTT
TRBJ2-6 NA TRBV23-1 NA CASSHGRNPSGANVLTF TGCGCCAGCAGTCACGGACGCAATCCTTCTGGGGCCAACGTCCTGACTTTC
TRBJ1-2 once TRBV7-6 NA CASIAWGDYGYTF TGTGCCAGCATCGCCTGGGGGGACTATGGCTACACCTTC
TRBJ1-5 NA TRBV12-3/TRBV12-4 NA CASSPQESGQPQHF TGTGCCAGCAGTCCACAGGAGTCGGGTCAGCCCCAGCATTTT
TRBJ1-1 NA TRBV29-1 NA CSVKGMNTEAFF TGCAGCGTTAAGGGGATGAACACTGAAGCTTTCTTT
TRBJ2-5 NA TRBV29-1 NA CSVEGWAGQETQYF TGCAGCGTTGAAGGGTGGGCGGGTCAAGAGACCCAGTACTTC
TRBJ2-1 NA TRBV5-1 NA CASSAGQVLYNEQFF TGCGCCAGCAGCGCGGGACAAGTCCTCTACAATGAGCAGTTCTTC
TRBJ2-1 once TRBV30 TRBD2 CAHSGLAGNEQFF TGTGCCCACTCGGGACTAGCGGGCAATGAGCAGTTCTTC
TRBJ2-7 NA TRBV15 NA CATSRDRASATSYEQYF TGTGCCACCAGCAGAGACAGGGCTAGCGCTACCTCCTACGAGCAGTACTTC
TRBJ2-4 NA TRBV25-1 NA CASSSAGPNIQYF TGTGCCAGCAGTTCGGCAGGGCCAAACATTCAGTACTTC
TRBJ2-6 NA TRBV30 NA CAWSKLGSGANVLTF TGTGCCTGGAGCAAATTGGGTTCTGGGGCCAACGTCCTGACTTTC
TRBJ2-5 NA TRBV30 NA CAWAISETQYF TGTGCCTGGGCAATTTCGGAGACCCAGTACTTC
TRBJ1-2 NA TRBV24-1 NA CATSDPRGYTF TGTGCCACCAGTGACCCCCGAGGCTACACCTTC
TRBJ2-7 NA TRBV7-2 NA CASSFLSSSHEQYF TGTGCCAGCAGCTTTCTATCTAGCTCCCACGAGCAGTACTTC
TRBJ2-1 NA TRBV7-9 TRBD1 CASSPTGIEQFF TGTGCCAGCAGCCCGACAGGGATTGAGCAGTTCTTC
TRBJ2-7 few TRBV7-8 TRBD2 CASSMGLAGQSSYEQYF TGTGCCAGCAGCATGGGACTAGCGGGCCAAAGCTCCTACGAGCAGTACTTC
TRBJ2-6 NA TRBV7-9 NA CASSLRDSGANVLTF TGTGCCAGCAGCTTAAGGGACTCTGGGGCCAACGTCCTGACTTTC
TRBJ2-3 NA TRBV18 NA CASSPPQPATDTQYF TGTGCCAGCTCACCGCCCCAGCCCGCCACAGATACGCAGTATTTT
TRBJ2-2 NA TRBV9 NA CASSVDTGELFF TGTGCCAGCAGCGTAGACACCGGGGAGCTGTTTTTT
TRBJ2-4 NA TRBV12-3/TRBV12-4 NA CASKGGGGAKNIQYF TGTGCCAGCAAGGGGGGAGGAGGGGCCAAAAACATTCAGTACTTC
TRBJ2-7 NA TRBV6-5 NA CATNRVQGDEQYF TGTGCCACCAATAGGGTACAAGGGGACGAGCAGTACTTC
TRBJ2-3 NA TRBV24-1 NA CATSDRVSTDTQYF TGTGCCACCAGTGACAGGGTGAGCACAGATACGCAGTATTTT
TRBJ2-3 NA TRBV3-1 NA CASSRSTATDTQYF TGTGCCAGCAGCCGGTCGACAGCTACAGATACGCAGTATTTT
TRBJ2-7 NA TRBV30 TRBD1 CAWSSTLDRAYYEQYF TGTGCCTGGAGTTCTACCTTGGACAGGGCTTACTACGAGCAGTACTTC
TRBJ1-2 NA TRBV27 NA CASKGGAYGYTF TGTGCCAGCAAAGGGGGGGCATATGGCTACACCTTC
TRBJ2-6 NA TRBV10-3 TRBD2 CAIKAGTISGANVLTF TGTGCCATCAAGGCCGGGACTATCTCTGGGGCCAACGTCCTGACTTTC
TRBJ2-2 NA TRBV6-5 TRBD1 CASSPIGGGTGELFF TGTGCCAGCAGCCCGATAGGGGGCGGCACCGGGGAGCTGTTTTTT
TRBJ2-5 NA TRBV24-1 NA CATSDPTGPETQYF TGTGCCACCAGTGATCCAACAGGGCCGGAGACCCAGTACTTC
TRBJ2-3 NA TRBV20-1 TRBD2 CSAPPRASGLTDTQYF TGCAGTGCCCCCCCCCGGGCTAGCGGTCTCACAGATACGCAGTATTTT
TRBJ1-1 NA TRBV29-1 NA CSGARANTEAFF TGCAGCGGCGCTCGGGCGAACACTGAAGCTTTCTTT
TRBJ2-1 NA TRBV20-1 TRBD2 CSASRSMSSGTNEQFF TGCAGTGCTAGCCGTTCGATGTCTAGCGGCACCAATGAGCAGTTCTTC
TRBJ2-5 NA TRBV15 NA CATSRAGTLETQYF TGTGCCACCAGCAGAGCCGGGACTTTAGAGACCCAGTACTTC
TRBJ2-5 NA TRBV20-1 NA CSAPILTAPGDQYF TGCAGTGCTCCGATCCTGACAGCTCCCGGGGACCAGTACTTC
TRBJ2-5 NA TRBV18 NA CASSPTTSETQYF TGTGCCAGCTCCCCAACCACATCCGAGACCCAGTACTTC
TRBJ2-1 NA TRBV24-1 TRBD2 CATKGLANEQFF TGTGCCACCAAGGGACTAGCGAATGAGCAGTTCTTC
TRBJ2-7 NA TRBV7-2 NA CASSLSLYEQYF TGTGCCAGCAGCTTAAGTCTCTACGAGCAGTACTTC
TRBJ2-3 NA TRBV24-1 TRBD2 CATGMRESPDTQYF TGTGCCACCGGAATGCGGGAGAGCCCAGATACGCAGTATTTT
TRBJ2-5 once TRBV6-1 TRBD2 CASASGAGGLQETQYF TGTGCCAGCGCCAGCGGAGCGGGAGGCCTACAAGAGACCCAGTACTTC
TRBJ2-5 NA TRBV20-1 TRBD1 CSARVQGAGTQYF TGCAGTGCTAGAGTACAGGGGGCCGGGACCCAGTACTTC
TRBJ2-5 NA TRBV20-1 TRBD2 CSARWTSGIGETQYF TGCAGTGCTAGGTGGACTAGCGGGATTGGGGAGACCCAGTACTTC
TRBJ1-4 NA TRBV30 NA CAWSVTATQKLFF TGTGCCTGGAGTGTGACAGCCACCCAAAAACTGTTTTTT
TRBJ1-5 NA TRBV9 NA CASSVGDGEGVAQHF TGTGCCAGCAGCGTAGGGGACGGCGAGGGAGTAGCCCAGCATTTT
TRBJ1-3 once TRBV29-1 NA CSVASRSSGNTIYF TGCAGCGTTGCTTCGCGAAGCTCTGGAAACACCATATATTTT
TRBJ2-2 NA TRBV6-2/TRBV6-3 NA CASSYFGSAGPGELFF TGTGCCAGCAGTTACTTCGGCAGCGCGGGCCCCGGGGAGCTGTTTTTT
TRBJ2-3 NA TRBV7-9 NA CASSPIADTQYF TGTGCCAGCAGCCCCATCGCAGATACGCAGTATTTT
TRBJ2-5 NA TRBV29-1 TRBD2 CSVGPSGQETQYF TGCAGCGTTGGCCCTAGCGGGCAAGAGACCCAGTACTTC
TRBJ2-6 NA TRBV10-3 NA CAISAGANVLTF TGTGCCATCAGCGCGGGGGCCAACGTCCTGACTTTC
TRBJ1-2 NA TRBV28 NA CASSFEMVGYGYTF TGTGCCAGCAGTTTTGAGATGGTAGGATATGGCTACACCTTC
TRBJ1-1 NA TRBV11-2 NA CASSSLGGRNTEAFF TGTGCCAGCAGCTCCCTGGGAGGACGGAACACTGAAGCTTTCTTT